The 26 T cell receptor beta chains below come from one sample, sequenced in a study of vaccination and CD4 T cells after COVID-19 (dated by TCRdb to about 2022). Libraries were made using PCR. Sequencing instrument: Illumina iSeq 100. TCR sequencing of DNA from cultured CD4+ T cells used the Oncomine TCR Beta short-read assay at the Johns Hopkins FTIC core. In TCRdb, the public reads were trimmed at Q25 with fastp and aligned with MiXCR, with productive beta chains retained. Rows matching on CDR3 protein sequence are summarized as one entry with the most common DNA and genes. Recorded for this sample are several thousand distinct CDR3 sequences; 25% to 35% of them occurred a single time. The top ten clonotypes cover around 30% of the sample. Interpreted using the paper, the treatment or condition label stands for: approximately nine-day PBMC culture with coronavirus spike peptide pools or control peptides (ViraFEST assay).

These receptors' targets are unknown. The sample comprised cultured CD4+ T cells from blood. These receptors originate from a human donor with COVID-19.

This clonotype was observed a handful of times. This chain connects TRBV12-3 or TRBV12-4 to TRBJ2-5; no reliable D call. The CDR3 extends over 13 amino acids. The germline V and J ends were trimmed by 3 bases and 2 bases, with 7 bases remaining between them. The CDR3 sequence: CASSLERQETQYF. The CDR3 coding sequence is TGTGCCAGCAGTTTGGAGAGACAAGAGACCCAGTACTTC.

CDR3: CASSGHSNQPQHF. The CDR3 region has the DNA TGTGCCAGCAGTGGTCATAGCAATCAGCCCCAGCATTTT. The V call is TRBV25-1, the J call TRBJ1-5; no clear D gene. The CDR3 totals 13 residues. The germline V gene has CDR1 MGHDK and CDR2 SYGVNS. V dropped 4 bases and J dropped 0 bases, with 4 bases sitting between them.

The chain uses TRBV24-1 and TRBJ1-5; D remains ambiguous. Trimming left V 9 bases short and J 1 base short, with 18 bases between. The CDR3 sequence is 16 residues long. Germline CDR1 KGHDR, CDR2 SFDVKD. In DNA, the CDR3 is TGTGCCACCTCCACAGTACTCAATGGAAGCAATCAGCCCCAGCATTTT. Residues: CATSTVLNGSNQPQHF.

The V call is TRBV11-3, the J call TRBJ1-6; unclear D gene. V dropped 5 bases and J dropped 5 bases, with 13 bases sitting between them. CDR3 length equals 15 residues. In germline, CDR1 is SGHNT, CDR2 YENEEA. CDR3 nucleotide sequence: TGTGCCAGCAGCACAAAACACGGGGATAATTCACCCCTCCACTTT. As protein: CASSTKHGDNSPLHF.

V gene TRBV4-1 combines with J gene TRBJ1-5, with D tentatively TRBD1 (5 bases). V was shortened by 0 bases and J by 0 bases, with 15 bases between the two germline ends. Germline loops: CDR1 MGHRA, CDR2 YSYEKL. The CDR3 length is 18 residues. For the CDR3, the DNA is TGCGCCAGCAGCCAAGATCTCCCAGGGAGTTATAGCAATCAGCCCCAGCATTTT. Its translation: CASSQDLPGSYSNQPQHF.

V usage is TRBV6-1 and J usage is TRBJ1-2; D perhaps matches TRBD1 (5 bases). CDR3 size: 12 residues. Trimming removed 7 bases from V and 3 bases from J, with 9 bases in between. Germline V gene data show CDR1 as MNHNS and CDR2 as SASEGT. CDR3: CASKEGDYGYTF. CDR3 bases: TGTGCCAGCAAAGAAGGGGACTATGGCTACACCTTC.

In its sample, this clonotype was seen a few times. The gene calls are TRBV6-1 and TRBJ1-1; tentative D call: TRBD1 (5 bases). Germline CDR1 MNHNS, CDR2 SASEGT. Trimming shortened V by 6 bases and J by 10 bases, and 15 bases separated the two germline ends. This CDR3 has 12 residues. The CDR3 here is CASSPDIILAFF. CDR3 nucleotide sequence: TGTGCCAGCAGCCCGGACATAATTTTAGCTTTCTTT.

This clonotype was seen a few times. The chain is built from TRBV11-3 and TRBJ2-1, with 9 bases matching TRBD1. J was trimmed by 8 bases and V by 1 base; bases with no gene match: 12. The CDR3 covers 17 residues. Germline-derived CDR1 and CDR2 are SGHNT and YENEEA. DNA of the CDR3: TGTGCCAGCAGCTTAGGGAAACGGGACAGGGATTCAGATGAGCAGTTCTTC. It yields the protein CASSLGKRDRDSDEQFF.

This clonotype appeared a few times. The chain couples TRBV24-1 to TRBJ2-3; tentatively, D is TRBD2 (6 bases). CDR1 KGHDR and CDR2 SFDVKD come from the germline V gene. This CDR3 contains 15 residues. V was shortened by 7 bases and J by 1 base, with 14 bases between the two germline ends. The CDR3 nucleotides are TGTGCCACCAGACCGGGGGACCTACGCACAGATACGCAGTATTTT. This encodes CATRPGDLRTDTQYF.

The gene calls are TRBV28 and TRBJ1-5; possible D gene TRBD1, 5 bases. CDR1 is MDHEN and CDR2 is SYDVKM in the germline V gene. The V gene lost 2 bases and the J gene lost 3 bases, with 17 bases spanning the gap. The CDR3 sequence is 17 residues long. CDR3 residues: CASSLGGGIGLNQPQHF. CDR3 bases: TGTGCCAGCAGTTTAGGGGGAGGGATTGGCCTCAATCAGCCCCAGCATTTT. The complete variable domain, with remaining parts taken from reference TRBV28 and TRBJ1-5, reads DVKVTQSSRYLVKRTGEKVFLECVQDMDHENMFWYRQDPGLGLRLIYFSYDVKMKEKGDIPEGYSVSREKKERFSLILESASTNQTSMYLCASSLGGGIGLNQPQHFGDGTRLSIL.

This clonotype was observed a handful of times. This chain uses TRBV19 with TRBJ1-1; TRBD1 is a possible D gene (5 bases). The CDR3 extends over 12 amino acids. V shed 5 bases and J shed 5 bases, with 9 bases lying between them. Germline assignment: CDR1 LNHDA and CDR2 SQIVND (reference sequence). In DNA form, the CDR3 reads TGTGCCAGTAGTCACGGGGCGACTGAAGCTTTCTTT. Its translation: CASSHGATEAFF.

The chain uses TRBV7-8 and TRBJ1-4; 7 bases are a match to TRBD1. CDR1 and CDR2 (germline): SGHVS, FQNEAQ. The CDR3 spans 14 residues. V lost 3 bases to trimming and J lost 4 bases; unmatched junction nucleotides: 2. The DNA of the CDR3 is TGTGCCAGCAGCTTCTCAGGGGGTAATGAAAAACTGTTTTTT. Encoded protein: CASSFSGGNEKLFF.

This chain uses TRBV6-1 with TRBJ2-7, with 9 positions matching TRBD1. The ends lost 6 bases at V and 4 bases at J; junction bases unmatched: 13. The CDR3 consists of 16 residues. The V gene's germline CDR1 is MNHNS and CDR2 SASEGT. CDR3 residues: CASRAADRGTLYEQYF. CDR3 sequence (DNA): TGTGCCAGCAGGGCCGCCGACAGGGGGACTCTGTACGAGCAGTACTTC.

This clonotype is medium-sized in the sample. The chain links TRBV19 to TRBJ1-2; D is possibly TRBD1 (6 bases). CDR1 is LNHDA and CDR2 is SQIVND in the germline V gene (reference sequence). The length of the CDR3 is 14 residues. The V gene lost 4 bases and the J gene lost 6 bases, with 15 bases spanning the gap. The CDR3 DNA reads as TGTGCCAGTAGTACGCAGGGGCCATTGGATGGCTACACCTTC. It specifies CASSTQGPLDGYTF.

The V call is TRBV2, the J call TRBJ1-5; 11 nucleotides match TRBD1. Unmatched junction bases numbered 7, after V lost 6 bases and J lost 3 bases. The germline V gene has CDR1 SNHLY and CDR2 FYNNEI. This CDR3 region has 16 residues. The CDR3 is CASREGQGGYNQPQHF. The CDR3 region has the DNA TGTGCCAGCAGAGAGGGACAGGGGGGTTACAATCAGCCCCAGCATTTT.

The gene calls are TRBV20-1 and TRBJ1-2; unclear D gene. V was clipped by 0 bases and J by 6 bases, with 14 bases between them. Germline CDR1 DFQATT, CDR2 SNEGSKA (reference sequence). The CDR3 spans 14 residues. The CDR3 region has the DNA TGCAGTGCTAGAGATCCCGAGGGCTGGGATGGCTACACCTTC. Translated, it gives CSARDPEGWDGYTF.

This clonotype has only a few counts. The chain recombines TRBV12-3 or TRBV12-4 with TRBJ1-2; a possible D gene is TRBD1 (5 bases). Trimming stripped 5 bases from V and 4 bases from J, with 17 bases between. The CDR3 totals 15 residues. The CDR3 loop is CASSLEWRGPYGYTF. CDR3 nucleotides: TGTGCCAGCAGTCTGGAGTGGAGGGGCCCCTATGGCTACACCTTC.

The chain carries TRBV20-1 and TRBJ2-3; TRBD2 agrees at 8 bases. Germline lookup yields CDR1 DFQATT and CDR2 SNEGSKA (reference sequence). This CDR3 region has 15 residues. Germline trimming cut 7 bases from V and 4 bases from J; bases unmatched to any gene: 13. The CDR3 DNA reads as TGCAGTGGGAAGCGGTCCGGGGGGGCCGCAGATACGCAGTATTTT. Translation gives CSGKRSGGAADTQYF.

This clonotype was seen a few times. This chain joins TRBV28 and TRBJ2-6, with D perhaps TRBD1 (5 bases). The CDR3 sequence is 16 residues long. CDR1 and CDR2 from the germline V gene are MDHEN and SYDVKM. V lost 4 bases and J 1 base, leaving 11 bases between the germline ends. The CDR3 bases are TGTGCCAGCAGTTCGCCAGGGTCGTCTGGGGCCAACGTCCTGACTTTC. It yields the protein CASSSPGSSGANVLTF.

The chain links TRBV11-3 to TRBJ2-3; D is unclear. Germline CDR1 SGHNT, CDR2 YENEEA. V was pared by 5 bases and J by 10 bases, with 13 bases between. The CDR3 is 12 amino acids. CDR3 sequence (DNA): TGTGCCAGCAGCCGGGCAATTCTCCCGCAGTATTTT. Translated: CASSRAILPQYF.

For the CDR3, the DNA is TGTGCCAGCTCACACCCGGGACAGGGCTATTCCACAGATACGCAGTATTTT. Its protein is CASSHPGQGYSTDTQYF. The chain joins TRBV18 to TRBJ2-3; 9 bases fit TRBD1. Losses at the gene ends were 4 bases for V and 2 bases for J; bases not matched to a gene: 10. The CDR3 is 17 amino acids. Looked up from germline, CDR1 is KGHSH and CDR2 is LQKENI.

This clonotype was picked up a small number of times. The chain joins TRBV4-3 to TRBJ1-5; D gene uncertain. Trimming removed 0 bases from V and 8 bases from J, with 11 bases in between. CDR3 size: 14 residues. Per the germline V gene, CDR1 is LGHNA and CDR2 is YSLEER. The CDR3: CASSQDLSEEPQHF. The CDR3, as DNA: TGCGCCAGCAGCCAAGATCTATCAGAGGAGCCCCAGCATTTT.

This clonotype was found a few times. The V gene is TRBV7-9, the J gene TRBJ2-3; D is unclear. Germline CDR1 is SEHNR and CDR2 is FQNEAQ (reference sequence). The germline V and J ends were trimmed by 7 bases and 8 bases, with 10 bases remaining between them. CDR3 length: 11 residues. CDR3 residues: CASTSIGTQYF. DNA for the CDR3: TGTGCCAGCACCTCAATTGGTACGCAGTATTTT.

This clonotype has a handful of counts. This sequence joins TRBV7-2 and TRBJ2-5; 7 bases agree with TRBD2. CDR1 SGHTA and CDR2 FQGNSA come from the germline V gene. The CDR3 consists of 16 residues. Trimming at V came to 1 base and at J to 4 bases, leaving 9 bases not matched to a gene. As DNA, the CDR3 is TGTGCCAGCAGCTTAGATGGCGGGGGAGGGTCAGAGACCCAGTACTTC. It specifies CASSLDGGGGSETQYF.

A few counts support this clonotype. The chain couples TRBV6-1 to TRBJ2-4; no reliable D call. Germline assignment: CDR1 MNHNS and CDR2 SASEGT. The CDR3 contains 14 residues. The ends were cut back, 6 bases at V and 0 bases at J, with 9 bases in the middle. The chain's CDR3 is CASRDDLAKNIQYF. The DNA for the CDR3 is TGTGCCAGCAGAGACGATCTAGCCAAAAACATTCAGTACTTC.

This clonotype was counted between two and nine times. This rearrangement joins TRBV5-4 to TRBJ1-3; 7 positions match TRBD1. Germline V CDR1 and CDR2: SGHNT, YYREEE (reference sequence). CDR3 size: 15 residues. J gave up 0 bases and V 4 bases, and 4 bases lay outside the gene matches. CDR3 nucleotide sequence: TGTGCCAGCAGCAGGGGGACAGACTCTGGAAACACCATATATTTT. Residues: CASSRGTDSGNTIYF.